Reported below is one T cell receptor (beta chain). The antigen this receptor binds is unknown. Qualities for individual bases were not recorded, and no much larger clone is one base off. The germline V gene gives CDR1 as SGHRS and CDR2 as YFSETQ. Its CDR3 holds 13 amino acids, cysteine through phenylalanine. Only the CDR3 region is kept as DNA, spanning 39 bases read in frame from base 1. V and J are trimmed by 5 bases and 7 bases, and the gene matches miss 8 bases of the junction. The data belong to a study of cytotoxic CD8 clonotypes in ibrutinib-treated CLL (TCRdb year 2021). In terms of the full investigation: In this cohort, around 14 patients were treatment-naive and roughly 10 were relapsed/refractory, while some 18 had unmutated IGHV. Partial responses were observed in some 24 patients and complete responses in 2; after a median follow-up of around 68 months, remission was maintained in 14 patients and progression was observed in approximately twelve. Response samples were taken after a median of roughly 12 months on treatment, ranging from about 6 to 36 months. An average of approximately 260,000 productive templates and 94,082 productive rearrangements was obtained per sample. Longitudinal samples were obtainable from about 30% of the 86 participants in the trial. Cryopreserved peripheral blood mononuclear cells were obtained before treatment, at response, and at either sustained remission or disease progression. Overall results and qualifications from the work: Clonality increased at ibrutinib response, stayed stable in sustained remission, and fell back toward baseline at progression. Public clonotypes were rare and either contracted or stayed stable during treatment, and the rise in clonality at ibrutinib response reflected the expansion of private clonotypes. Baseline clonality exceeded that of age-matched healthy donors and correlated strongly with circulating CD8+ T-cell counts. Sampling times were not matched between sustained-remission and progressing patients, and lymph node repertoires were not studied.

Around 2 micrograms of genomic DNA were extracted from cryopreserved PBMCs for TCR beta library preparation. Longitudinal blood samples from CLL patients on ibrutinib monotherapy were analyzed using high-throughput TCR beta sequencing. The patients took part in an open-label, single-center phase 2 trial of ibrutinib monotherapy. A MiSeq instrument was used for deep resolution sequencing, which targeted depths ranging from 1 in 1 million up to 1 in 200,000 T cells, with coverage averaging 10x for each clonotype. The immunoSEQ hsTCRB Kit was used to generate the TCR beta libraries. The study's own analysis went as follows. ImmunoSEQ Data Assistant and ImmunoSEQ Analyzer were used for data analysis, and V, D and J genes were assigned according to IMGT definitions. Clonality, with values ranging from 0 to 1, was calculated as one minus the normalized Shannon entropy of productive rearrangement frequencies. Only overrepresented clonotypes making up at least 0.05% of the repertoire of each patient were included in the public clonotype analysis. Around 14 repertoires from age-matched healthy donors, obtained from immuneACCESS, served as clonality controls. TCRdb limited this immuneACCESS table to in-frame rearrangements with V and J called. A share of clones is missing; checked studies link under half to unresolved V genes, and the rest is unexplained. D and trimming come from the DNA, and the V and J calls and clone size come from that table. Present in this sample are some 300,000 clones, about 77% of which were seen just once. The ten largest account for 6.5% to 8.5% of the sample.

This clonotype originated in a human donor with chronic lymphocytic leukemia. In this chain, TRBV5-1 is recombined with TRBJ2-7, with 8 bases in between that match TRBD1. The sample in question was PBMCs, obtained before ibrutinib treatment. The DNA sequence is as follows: TGCGCCAGCAGTCAGCAGGGGGCAGGGGAGCAGTACTTC. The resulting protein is CASSQQGAGEQYF.